A single sample is the source of the 32 T cell receptor beta chains below, sequenced in a study of ipilimumab plus nivolumab after autologous stem cell transplantation. Here immunoSEQ multiplex PCR was the method, and the copy in TCRdb shows in-frame clones only, minus some. Here the sample spans 84,000 or so clones, under 85% being singletons. Sequencing was performed on PBMCs, taken in a trial of ipilimumab plus nivolumab as post-transplant consolidation. Every receptor here comes from a male donor with diffuse large B-cell lymphoma.

The gene calls are TRBV5-6 and TRBJ2-7; a weak D match, TRBD1 (6 bases). Trimming took 4 bases from V and 4 from J, leaving 27 bases between them. The V gene's germline CDR1 is SGHDT and CDR2 YYEEEE. CDR3 length: 18 residues. CDR3 coding DNA: TGTGCCAGCAGCCTTACGACAGGAGCAGTAATAGAAGCGTACGAGCAGTACTTC. Translating it yields CASSLTTGAVIEAYEQYF. The whole variable domain, remainder taken from reference TRBV5-6 and TRBJ2-7, is DAGVTQSPTHLIKTRGQQVTLRCSPKSGHDTVSWYQQALGQGPQFIFQYYEEEERQRGNFPDRFSGHQFPNYSSELNVNALLLGDSALYLCASSLTTGAVIEAYEQYFGPGTRLTVT.

The chain has TRBV2 and TRBJ1-5, with TRBD1 as a possible D gene (5 bases). The CDR3 loop spans 15 amino acids. From germline, CDR1 is SNHLY and CDR2 FYNNEI. The V and J ends lost 3 bases and 0 bases respectively, with 9 bases between them. The CDR3 DNA sequence: TGTGCCAGCAGTGAGGGACGGCCTAGCAATCAGCCCCAGCATTTT. This gives the protein CASSEGRPSNQPQHF. Together with reference TRBV2 and TRBJ1-5, the CDR3 gives the full variable domain: EPEVTQTPSHQVTQMGQEVILRCVPISNHLYFYWYRQILGQKVEFLVSFYNNEISEKSEIFDDQFSVERPDGSNFTLKIRSTKLEDSAMYFCASSEGRPSNQPQHFGDGTRLSIL.

The chain uses TRBV4-2 and TRBJ1-2, with 7 bases matching TRBD1. Germline CDR1 LGHNA, CDR2 YNFKEQ. This CDR3 has 14 residues. V lost 4 bases and J lost 7; bases outside the gene matches: 9. The CDR3, as DNA: TGTGCCAGCAGCCCCGGGGACAGCGCTGGTGGCTACACCTTC. This translates into CASSPGDSAGGYTF.

Notes on this clone: The missing conserved phenylalanine or tryptophan at the end of this CDR3 makes a read error likely. V is TRBV2 and J is TRBJ1-2; D is uncertain. Between the trimmed V and J ends, which lost 3 bases and 1 base, there was a span of 9 bases. The CDR3 length is 14 residues. The germline V gene has CDR1 SNHLY and CDR2 FYNNEI. The CDR3 sequence: CASSDPAVNYGYTL. As DNA, the CDR3 is TGTGCCAGCAGTGATCCGGCGGTTAACTATGGCTACACCCTC.

This chain links TRBV7-9 with TRBJ1-1; D is perhaps TRBD1 (5 bases). Germline V gene lookup returns CDR1 SEHNR and CDR2 FQNEAQ (reference sequence). The V gene lost 9 bases and the J gene lost 1 base, with 12 bases spanning the gap. The CDR3 runs to 13 residues. Here the CDR3 reads CASAGTGNTEAFF. CDR3 nucleotide sequence: TGTGCCAGTGCGGGGACGGGGAACACTGAAGCTTTCTTT. The full variable domain, with the rest looked up from reference TRBV7-9 and TRBJ1-1, is DTGVSQNPRHKITKRGQNVTFRCDPISEHNRLYWYRQTLGQGPEFLTYFQNEAQLEKSRLLSDRFSAERPKGSFSTLEIQRTEQGDSAMYLCASAGTGNTEAFFGQGTRLTVV.

This chain uses TRBV18 with TRBJ2-1; either TRBD1 or TRBD2 may fit D (6 bases each). The germline gives CDR1 KGHSH, CDR2 LQKENI. The CDR3 length is 17 residues. Deletions cut 0 bases from V and 7 bases from J, with 19 bases between. CDR3 sequence reads: CASSPPGGAFRSNEQFF. CDR3 in DNA: TGTGCCAGCTCACCACCGGGGGGCGCTTTTAGGTCTAATGAGCAGTTCTTC.

The V gene is TRBV6-5, the J gene TRBJ1-6, with D unresolved. Germline CDR1 and CDR2: MNHEY and SVGAGI. Trimming removed 2 bases from V and 8 bases from J, with 7 bases in between. The CDR3 runs 13 residues. CDR3 in amino acids: CASSYRIHSPLHF. In DNA, the CDR3 is TGTGCCAGCAGTTACAGGATTCATTCACCCCTCCACTTT.

The rearrangement joins TRBV5-4 to TRBJ1-4; TRBD1 matches 10 bases. CDR1 and CDR2 (germline): SGHNT, YYREEE (reference sequence). The junction had 7 bases not matched to a gene; V was cut back by 3 bases and J by 8 bases. The CDR3 length is 15 residues. CDR3 nucleotides: TGTGCCAGCAGCTCCCGGGACAGGGGAGAAGAAAAACTGTTTTTT. It codes for CASSSRDRGEEKLFF.

The chain has TRBV30 and TRBJ2-2; D uncertain. Germline values: CDR1 GTSNPN, CDR2 SVGIG (reference sequence). This CDR3 is built from 11 residues. The CDR3 nucleotides read TGTGCTCACCGGGCCACCGGGGAGCTGTTTTTT. Protein: CAHRATGELFF.

The rearrangement links TRBV7-2 to TRBJ2-3, with TRBD2 identical over 8 bases. This CDR3 has 14 residues. Trimming at V came to 5 bases and at J to 6 bases, leaving 7 bases not matched to a gene. From germline, CDR1 is SGHTA and CDR2 FQGNSA. The DNA for the CDR3 is TGTGCCAGCAGCGAAGGACTAGCTTTGGATACGCAGTATTTT. It is translated as CASSEGLALDTQYF.

The V and J genes are TRBV6-5 and TRBJ1-1; 7 bases agree with TRBD1. V dropped 4 bases and J dropped 6; count of bases not matched to a gene: 5. This CDR3 spans 13 amino acids. CDR1 and CDR2 (germline): MNHEY, SVGAGI. CDR3 bases: TGTGCCAGCAGTTCGGACAGGAGGTCTGAAGCTTTCTTT. It specifies CASSSDRRSEAFF.

The chain employs TRBV18 and TRBJ2-1; D not resolved. The CDR3 runs 17 residues. Trimming cost V 3 bases and J 0 bases, with 15 bases left between them. CDR1 KGHSH and CDR2 LQKENI come from the germline V gene. The CDR3 spells CASSPTRTYSSYNEQFF. The CDR3, as DNA: TGTGCCAGCTCACCGACCCGCACCTACAGCTCCTACAATGAGCAGTTCTTC.

CDR3 protein: CASSLTGNTGELFF. CDR3 DNA sequence: TGTGCCAGCAGCTTGACGGGAAACACCGGGGAGCTGTTTTTT. This rearrangement joins TRBV5-4 to TRBJ2-2, with D tentatively TRBD2 (5 bases). The V gene's germline CDR1 is SGHNT and CDR2 YYREEE (reference sequence). The V and J ends lost 1 base and 2 bases respectively, with 6 bases between them. The CDR3 sequence is 14 residues long.

The V call is TRBV6-1, the J call TRBJ1-2; TRBD1 might be the D (6 bases). V lost 4 bases to trimming and J lost 2 bases, with 20 bases between them. Per the germline V gene, CDR1 is MNHNS and CDR2 is SASEGT. The CDR3 contains 17 residues. The CDR3 protein is CASSGPPGAGENYGYTF. CDR3 bases: TGTGCCAGCAGTGGTCCCCCTGGGGCAGGGGAGAACTATGGCTACACCTTC.

V usage is TRBV27 and J usage is TRBJ1-3; D is uncertain. V lost 2 bases to trimming and J lost 0 bases, with 5 bases between them. The CDR3 runs to 14 residues. Germline V gene sequence: CDR1 MNHEY, CDR2 SMNVEV (reference sequence). The CDR3 reads CASSLRSSGNTIYF. The CDR3 nucleotides read TGTGCCAGCAGTTTAAGGAGCTCTGGAAACACCATATATTTT.

This clone turned up a few times. The V call is TRBV2, the J call TRBJ2-1, with 9 bases that match TRBD2. In germline, CDR1 is SNHLY, CDR2 FYNNEI. This CDR3 has 15 amino acids. V shed 5 bases and J 7 bases; nucleotides not matched to a gene: 9. For the CDR3, the DNA is TGTGCCAGCAGTACGGCTAGCGGGACGGGGAATGAGCAGTTCTTC. This codes for CASSTASGTGNEQFF.

The chain carries TRBV7-6 and TRBJ2-1; 14 nucleotides match TRBD2. The CDR3 sequence is 20 residues long. Trimming cost V 4 bases and J 1 base; bases outside gene matches: 12. Germline values: CDR1 SGHVS, CDR2 FNYEAQ. The CDR3 DNA follows: TGTGCCAGCAGCTCCCCGCGCGGACTAGCGGGGGGCGTTTCCTACAATGAGCAGTTCTTC. It is translated as CASSSPRGLAGGVSYNEQFF.

V usage is TRBV6-6 and J usage is TRBJ1-2; 7 bases match TRBD1. The CDR3 is 15 amino acids. CDR1 is MNHNY and CDR2 is SVGAGI in the germline V gene (reference sequence). Trimming took 5 bases from V and 0 from J; bases not matched to a gene: 6. The CDR3 bases are TGTGCCAGCAGTGGGGACAGCAGGTCTAACTATGGCTACACCTTC. Its translation is CASSGDSRSNYGYTF.

This rearrangement joins TRBV30 to TRBJ2-1; 11 bases align to TRBD2. CDR1 and CDR2 from the germline V gene are GTSNPN and SVGIG (reference sequence). CDR3 size: 13 residues. V lost 0 bases to trimming and J lost 14 bases; unmatched junction nucleotides: 6. In DNA, the CDR3 is TGTGCCTGGAGTGTGGCTAGCGGGGGGCCAGAGTTCTTC. The encoded protein is CAWSVASGGPEFF. Variable domain in full (rest from reference TRBV30 and TRBJ2-1): SQTIHQWPATLVQPVGSPLSLECTVEGTSNPNLYWYRQAAGRGLQLLFYSVGIGQISSEVPQNLSASRPQDRQFILSSKKLLLSDSGFYLCAWSVASGGPEFFGPGTRLTVL.

This rearrangement joins TRBV7-2 to TRBJ1-1; maybe TRBD1 (5 bases). This CDR3 spans 14 amino acids. Deletions cut 6 bases from V and 4 bases from J, with 15 bases between. Germline assignment: CDR1 SGHTA and CDR2 FQGNSA. The CDR3 DNA reads as TGTGCCAGCAGTCCCCGGGGGGATAGCACTGAAGCTTTCTTT. Translating it yields CASSPRGDSTEAFF.

The V gene is TRBV29-1, the J gene TRBJ1-2, with 9 bases aligning to TRBD1. CDR1 is SQVTM, CDR2 ANQGSEA, per germline. The junction had 18 bases not matched to a gene; V was cut back by 3 bases and J by 13 bases. The CDR3 is 15 residues long. Here the CDR3 DNA reads TGCAGCGTTGACGACTCCGGGACAGGGTTCCCAGGGTGCACCTTC. Amino acids: CSVDDSGTGFPGCTF.

The chain has TRBV7-8 and TRBJ1-6, with D possibly matching TRBD1 (6 bases). The CDR3 has 16 residues. The V end lost 2 bases, the J end lost 1 base, and 9 bases lay between the germline ends. Germline CDR1 reads SGHVS; CDR2 reads FQNEAQ. DNA of the CDR3: TGTGCCAGCAGCTTAAATACAGGGTCCTATAATTCACCCCTCCACTTT. This encodes CASSLNTGSYNSPLHF. Together with reference TRBV7-8 and TRBJ1-6, the CDR3 gives the full variable domain: GAGVSQSPRYKVAKRGQDVALRCDPISGHVSLFWYQQALGQGPEFLTYFQNEAQLDKSGLPSDRFFAERPEGSVSTLKIQRTQQEDSAVYLCASSLNTGSYNSPLHFGNGTRLTVT.

The chain joins TRBV10-2 to TRBJ1-6; D gene ambiguous. CDR3 length: 14 residues. V lost 4 bases, J lost 3 bases, and 7 bases lay in between. The germline V gene has CDR1 WSHSY and CDR2 SAAADI. CDR3 coding DNA: TGCGCCAGCAGTGGCGTCTTCTATAATTCACCCCTCCACTTT. It specifies CASSGVFYNSPLHF.

The chain couples TRBV5-1 to TRBJ2-2; 9 positions match TRBD1. The CDR3 covers 16 residues. The V gene end was trimmed by 4 bases and the J gene end by 4 bases; junction bases not matched to a gene: 8. Looked up from germline, CDR1 is SGHRS and CDR2 is YFSETQ. DNA for the CDR3: TGCGCCAGCAGCCTGGGACAGGGTGCCTTCACCGGGGAGCTGTTTTTT. Protein: CASSLGQGAFTGELFF.

The rearrangement links TRBV5-5 to TRBJ2-1, with 7 positions matching TRBD2. With 4 bases clipped from V and 3 bases from J, the junction kept 13 bases outside the gene matches. CDR3 size: 17 residues. Per germline, CDR1 SGHKS and CDR2 YYEKEE (reference sequence). The CDR3: CASSPLHQRGSYNEQFF. Here the CDR3 DNA reads TGTGCCAGCAGCCCCCTTCACCAGCGGGGAAGCTACAATGAGCAGTTCTTC.

This clone appeared once. DNA of the CDR3: TGTGCCAGCACTCCGGACTACTCCTACGAGCAGTACTTC. This sequence encodes CASTPDYSYEQYF. The V call is TRBV2, the J call TRBJ2-7; tentatively, D is TRBD2 (6 bases). This CDR3 is built from 13 residues. V lost 7 bases, J lost 0 bases, and 10 bases lay in between. The V gene's germline CDR1 is SNHLY and CDR2 FYNNEI. The variable domain in full, completed from reference TRBV2 and TRBJ2-7, reads EPEVTQTPSHQVTQMGQEVILRCVPISNHLYFYWYRQILGQKVEFLVSFYNNEISEKSEIFDDQFSVERPDGSNFTLKIRSTKLEDSAMYFCASTPDYSYEQYFGPGTRLTVT.

The gene calls are TRBV6-5 and TRBJ2-7; 10 bases are a match to TRBD2. Unmatched junction bases numbered 6, after V lost 4 bases and J lost 3 bases. Germline CDR1 MNHEY, CDR2 SVGAGI. This CDR3 contains 15 residues. DNA of the CDR3: TGTGCCAGCAGTTCCACTAGCGGGGAGATCTACGAGCAGTACTTC. Translating it yields CASSSTSGEIYEQYF.

CDR3 sequence reads: CASSLGAGTPQYF. CDR3 bases: TGTGCCAGCAGCTTGGGGGCTGGGACGCCGCAGTATTTT. The chain couples TRBV7-6 to TRBJ2-3; a possible D gene is TRBD1 (6 bases). Germline V gene data show CDR1 as SGHVS and CDR2 as FNYEAQ. CDR3 length: 13 residues. Trimming took 3 bases from V and 10 from J, leaving 14 bases between them.

A single count supports this clone. V usage is TRBV6-1 and J usage is TRBJ1-4, with D uncertain. From germline, CDR1 is MNHNS and CDR2 SASEGT. Trimming took 8 bases from V and 1 from J, leaving 14 bases between them. This CDR3 spans 15 amino acids. DNA of the CDR3: TGTGCCAGCGGTGTGGGCGCGGGAACTAATGAAAAACTGTTTTTT. This codes for CASGVGAGTNEKLFF.

This chain connects TRBV7-9 to TRBJ1-6; the D is unclear. V was shortened by 10 bases and J by 0 bases, with 13 bases between the two germline ends. This CDR3 contains 15 residues. The germline CDR1 and CDR2 sequences are SEHNR and FQNEAQ (reference sequence). This chain's CDR3 is CATSRESSYNSPLHF. The CDR3 bases are TGTGCCACTTCCCGGGAAAGCTCCTATAATTCACCCCTCCACTTT.

The chain has TRBV19 and TRBJ2-7; 11 bases agree with TRBD2. V shed 6 bases and J 4 bases; nucleotides not matched to a gene: 5. Germline V CDR1 and CDR2: LNHDA, SQIVND (reference sequence). The CDR3 extends over 14 amino acids. The chain's CDR3 is CASSRTSGLYEQYF. The CDR3, as DNA: TGTGCCAGTAGCAGGACTAGCGGGCTATACGAGCAGTACTTC.

The chain couples TRBV5-4 to TRBJ1-4, with TRBD1 matching 7 bases. Trimming removed 3 bases from V and 4 bases from J; junction bases left unmatched: 6. The CDR3 runs to 15 residues. Germline lookup yields CDR1 SGHNT and CDR2 YYREEE (reference sequence). This CDR3 reads CASSSTGANNEKLFF. CDR3 coding DNA: TGTGCCAGCAGCTCTACAGGGGCCAATAATGAAAAACTGTTTTTT.